Described below is a single T cell receptor (beta chain) sequence and its context. TCRdb's table, derived via immunoSEQ multiplex PCR, lists solely in-frame clones and lacks some. The profile shows roughly 200,000 clones, more than 75% of them singletons. The data belong to a study of blood T cell repertoires in COVID-19. Germline values: CDR1 SGHVS, CDR2 FQNEAQ. The CDR3 extends over 16 amino acids. J lost 4 bases, V lost 7 bases, and 7 bases had no gene match. The chain combines TRBV7-8 with TRBJ2-5; 15 nucleotides align to TRBD2. Sequenced material: peripheral blood. This sequence originates from a woman in her late teens or twenties who had recovered from COVID-19. CDR3 in amino acids: CASKSGTSGRPETQYF. The CDR3 nucleotides read TGTGCCAGCAAATCCGGGACTAGCGGGAGGCCAGAGACCCAGTACTTC.